This T cell receptor (beta chain) was profiled in a study of low-dose radiotherapy and immunotherapy resistance in tumors. Study details: Cohort 1 patients were irradiated with 0.5 Gy fractions every 2 weeks to 6.5 Gy total. Every two weeks patients got nivolumab 240 mg flat dose, plus ipilimumab 1 mg/kg every six weeks, intravenously.

Time point given: before trial treatment. Low-dose radiotherapy, low-dose cyclophosphamide, aspirin, ipilimumab and nivolumab were all given to the donors. TRAV- and TRBV-specific primers were used for first-strand cDNA, which covered alpha and beta chains. Amplification, which lasted 20 to 25 PCR cycles, used a constant-region primer and V-primer adapter to amplify TCRs. Isolated mRNA underwent amplification by in vitro transcription. TCRdb re-analysed the reads in MiXCR, keeping a single row per CDR3 protein. This table has almost 40,000 distinct CDR3 sequences, roughly 30% appearing once. The clonotype comes from a male donor with gallbladder cancer. Sequenced here: PBMCs, sampled before treatment.

CDR3 protein: CASSTGQGNSYEQYF. CDR3 in DNA: TGTGCCAGCAGCACGGGACAGGGAAACTCCTACGAGCAGTACTTC. The rearrangement joins TRBV28 to TRBJ2-7; 9 bases line up with TRBD1. Trimming cost V 6 bases and J 0 bases; bases outside gene matches: 6. Germline CDR1 MDHEN, CDR2 SYDVKM. The CDR3 loop spans 15 amino acids.